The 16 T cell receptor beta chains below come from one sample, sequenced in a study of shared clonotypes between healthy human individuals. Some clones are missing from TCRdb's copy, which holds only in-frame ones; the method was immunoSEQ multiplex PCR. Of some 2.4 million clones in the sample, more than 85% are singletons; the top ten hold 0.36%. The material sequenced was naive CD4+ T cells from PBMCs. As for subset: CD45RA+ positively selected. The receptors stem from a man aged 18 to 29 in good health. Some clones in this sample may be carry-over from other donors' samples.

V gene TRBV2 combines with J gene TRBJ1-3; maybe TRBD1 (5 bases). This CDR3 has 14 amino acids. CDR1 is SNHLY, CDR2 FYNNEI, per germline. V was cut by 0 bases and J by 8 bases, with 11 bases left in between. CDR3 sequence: CASSEAGSGHTIYF. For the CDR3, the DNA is TGTGCCAGCAGTGAAGCGGGTTCGGGGCACACCATATATTTT.

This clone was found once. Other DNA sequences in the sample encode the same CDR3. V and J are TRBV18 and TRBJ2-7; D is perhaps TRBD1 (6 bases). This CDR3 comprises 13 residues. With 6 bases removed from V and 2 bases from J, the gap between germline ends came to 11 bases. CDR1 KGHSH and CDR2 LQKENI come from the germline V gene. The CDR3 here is CASSPQGTYEQYF. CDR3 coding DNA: TGTGCCAGCTCTCCTCAGGGGACCTACGAGCAGTACTTC.

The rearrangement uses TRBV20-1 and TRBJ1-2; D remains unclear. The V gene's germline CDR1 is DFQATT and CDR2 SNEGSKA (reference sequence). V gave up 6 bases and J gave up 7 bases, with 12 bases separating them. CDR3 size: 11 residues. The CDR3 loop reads CSAHLRAGYTF. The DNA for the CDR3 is TGCAGTGCCCACTTAAGGGCTGGCTACACCTTC.

The CDR3 nucleotides read TGTGCCTCAGACGAAGGGGGCACAGATACGCAGTATTTT. Amino acid sequence: CASDEGGTDTQYF. The rearrangement uses TRBV19 and TRBJ2-3, with D maybe TRBD1 (5 bases). This CDR3 spans 13 amino acids. Germline-derived CDR1 and CDR2 are LNHDA and SQIVND (reference sequence). Trimming shortened V by 11 bases and J by 1 base, and 13 bases separated the two germline ends.

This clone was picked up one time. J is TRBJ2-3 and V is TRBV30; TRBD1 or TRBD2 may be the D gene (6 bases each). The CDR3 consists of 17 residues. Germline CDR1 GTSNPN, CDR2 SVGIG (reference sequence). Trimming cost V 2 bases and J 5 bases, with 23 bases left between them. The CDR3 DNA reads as TGTGCCTGGAGTACGGGGGAGAGGGGGTTAGGAGGAGATACGCAGTATTTT. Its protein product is CAWSTGERGLGGDTQYF.

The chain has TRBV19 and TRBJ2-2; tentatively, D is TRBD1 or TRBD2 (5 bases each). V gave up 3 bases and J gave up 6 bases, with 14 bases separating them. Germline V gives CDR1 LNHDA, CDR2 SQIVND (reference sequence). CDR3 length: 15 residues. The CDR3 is CASSIRAGSAGELFF. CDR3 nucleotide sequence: TGTGCCAGTAGTATTAGGGCAGGGAGCGCCGGGGAGCTGTTTTTT.

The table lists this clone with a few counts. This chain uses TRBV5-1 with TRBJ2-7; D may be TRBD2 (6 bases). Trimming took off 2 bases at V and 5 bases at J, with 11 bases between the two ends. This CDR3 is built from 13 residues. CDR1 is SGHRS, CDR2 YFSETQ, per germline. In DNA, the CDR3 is TGCGCCAGCAGCTTCGGGGGAGTAGACGAGCAGTACTTC. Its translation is CASSFGGVDEQYF.

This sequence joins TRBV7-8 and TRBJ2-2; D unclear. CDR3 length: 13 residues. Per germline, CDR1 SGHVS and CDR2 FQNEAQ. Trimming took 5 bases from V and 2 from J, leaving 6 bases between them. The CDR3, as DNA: TGTGCCAGCAGCCCACGTAACACCGGGGAGCTGTTTTTT. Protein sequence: CASSPRNTGELFF. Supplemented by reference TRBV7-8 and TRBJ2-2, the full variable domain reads GAGVSQSPRYKVAKRGQDVALRCDPISGHVSLFWYQQALGQGPEFLTYFQNEAQLDKSGLPSDRFFAERPEGSVSTLKIQRTQQEDSAVYLCASSPRNTGELFFGEGSRLTVL.

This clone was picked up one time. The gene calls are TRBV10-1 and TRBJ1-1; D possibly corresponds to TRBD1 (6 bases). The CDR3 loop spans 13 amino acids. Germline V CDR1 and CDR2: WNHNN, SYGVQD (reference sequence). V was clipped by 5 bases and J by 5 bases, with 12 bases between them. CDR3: CASSYKTGTEAFF. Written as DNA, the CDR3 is TGCGCCAGCAGTTACAAGACAGGAACTGAAGCTTTCTTT.

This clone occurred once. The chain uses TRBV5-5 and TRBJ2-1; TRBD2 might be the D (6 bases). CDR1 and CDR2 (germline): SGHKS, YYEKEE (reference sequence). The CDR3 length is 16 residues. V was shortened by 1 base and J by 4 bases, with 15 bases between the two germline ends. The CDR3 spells CASSLYILAQYNEQFF. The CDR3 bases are TGTGCCAGCAGCTTGTATATTCTAGCGCAATACAATGAGCAGTTCTTC.

CDR3 bases: TGTGCCAGCGCGACTAGCGGGAGGGGCAATGAGCAGTTCTTC. Its protein is CASATSGRGNEQFF. This chain joins TRBV28 and TRBJ2-1, with 14 bases lining up with TRBD2. The CDR3 length is 14 residues. CDR1 is MDHEN and CDR2 is SYDVKM in the germline V gene. V shed 8 bases and J 6 bases; nucleotides not matched to a gene: 3. The full variable domain, rest sourced from reference TRBV28 and TRBJ2-1, is DVKVTQSSRYLVKRTGEKVFLECVQDMDHENMFWYRQDPGLGLRLIYFSYDVKMKEKGDIPEGYSVSREKKERFSLILESASTNQTSMYLCASATSGRGNEQFFGPGTRLTVL.

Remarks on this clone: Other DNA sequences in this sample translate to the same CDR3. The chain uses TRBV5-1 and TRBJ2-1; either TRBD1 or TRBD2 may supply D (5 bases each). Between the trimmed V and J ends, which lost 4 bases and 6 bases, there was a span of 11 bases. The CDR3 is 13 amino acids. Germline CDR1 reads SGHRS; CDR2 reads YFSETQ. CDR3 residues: CASSVGTSNEQFF. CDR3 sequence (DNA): TGCGCCAGCAGCGTCGGGACCTCCAATGAGCAGTTCTTC.

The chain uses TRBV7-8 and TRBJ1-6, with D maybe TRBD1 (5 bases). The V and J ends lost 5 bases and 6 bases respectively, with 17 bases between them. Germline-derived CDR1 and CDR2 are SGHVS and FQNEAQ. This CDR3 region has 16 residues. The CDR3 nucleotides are TGTGCCAGCAGCCCGATGGGGCGGGCGGTTAATTCACCCCTCCACTTT. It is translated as CASSPMGRAVNSPLHF.

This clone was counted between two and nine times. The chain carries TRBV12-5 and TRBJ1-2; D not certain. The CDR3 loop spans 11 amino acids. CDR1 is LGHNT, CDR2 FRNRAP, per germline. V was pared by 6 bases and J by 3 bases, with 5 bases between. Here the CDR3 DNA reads TGTGCTAGTGGAACAGACTATGGCTACACCTTC. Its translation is CASGTDYGYTF.

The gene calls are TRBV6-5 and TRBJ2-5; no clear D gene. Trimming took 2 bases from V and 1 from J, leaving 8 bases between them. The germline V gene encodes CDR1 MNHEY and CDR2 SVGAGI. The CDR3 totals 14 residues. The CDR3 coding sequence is TGTGCCAGCAGTTACATTTCCAGCCAAGAGACCCAGTACTTC. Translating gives CASSYISSQETQYF.

CDR3 region: CASSQTGGELFF. The CDR3 DNA reads as TGTGCCAGCAGTCAGACCGGCGGGGAGCTGTTTTTT. The chain couples TRBV6-5 to TRBJ2-2; no reliable D call. CDR1 and CDR2 (germline): MNHEY, SVGAGI. The V end was cut by 5 bases, the J end by 7 bases, with 8 bases between. The CDR3 totals 12 residues.